This is a list of T cell receptor beta chains from one sample in a study of T cells in Graves' hyperthyroidism and ophthalmopathy. MiXCR was run by TCRdb on the multiplex PCR reads, yielding one entry per CDR3 protein. The sample shows about 640,000 distinct CDR3 sequences, around 21% of them seen only once. The specimen sequenced was blood. These receptors came from a man aged 30-40 years with Graves' ophthalmopathy. The CDR3 runs from the conserved cysteine through the conserved F or W. D genes are given only for firm matches. Clone size is stated in some rows and not others, as once, few, many or a class when expanded.

D gene	J gene	V gene	clone size	CDR3 DNA	CDR3 protein
-	TRBJ2-2	TRBV20-1	-	TGCACCGTCGGTGTAGCGAACACCGGGGAGCTGTTTTTT	CTVGVANTGELFF
TRBD2	TRBJ2-7	TRBV7-3	few	TGTGCCAGCAGCTCCTCGCCGACTAGCGTCGGTGAGCAGTACTTC	CASSSSPTSVGEQYF
TRBD2	TRBJ2-3	TRBV20-1	-	TGCAGTGCTAGGCAGACTAGCGGGAACCCAGATACGCAGTATTTT	CSARQTSGNPDTQYF
-	TRBJ1-4	TRBV2	few	TGTGCCAGCAGTGAAGGGGAGGCTAATGAAAAACTGTTTTTT	CASSEGEANEKLFF
TRBD1	TRBJ2-7	TRBV15	-	TGTGCCACCAGCAGAGGGAAAACCGGGACAGGGGGCGGCGAGCAGTACTTC	CATSRGKTGTGGGEQYF
-	TRBJ1-5	TRBV20-1	-	TGCAGTGCCCAGAGGCCAGCTAGCAATCAGCCCCAGCATTTT	CSAQRPASNQPQHF
-	TRBJ2-1	TRBV20-1	-	TGCAGTGCGCGGCCTTCGAGCGTACACTACAATGAGCAGTTCTTC	CSARPSSVHYNEQFF
-	TRBJ1-2	TRBV20-1	few	TGCAGTGCTAGAGAGGGGGCCTATGGCTACACCTTC	CSAREGAYGYTF
TRBD1	TRBJ2-7	TRBV6-1	once	TGTGCCAGCAGTGGGAGGGACAGGGATAAAGAGCAGTACTTC	CASSGRDRDKEQYF
TRBD2	TRBJ2-7	TRBV7-8	-	TGTGCCAGCAGCTTAGGGAGGGGAGGGTACTACGAGCAGTACTTC	CASSLGRGGYYEQYF
-	TRBJ1-4	TRBV4-3	-	TGCGCCAGCAGCCAAGATATTGTAAATGAAAAACTGTTTTTT	CASSQDIVNEKLFF
-	TRBJ2-5	TRBV14	-	TGTGCCAGCAGCCAACTTTCGGCCTACCAGTACTTC	CASSQLSAYQYF
-	TRBJ1-3	TRBV28	-	TGTGCCAGCCTGGACACGGCTTCTGGAAACACCATATATTTT	CASLDTASGNTIYF
-	TRBJ2-6	TRBV3-1	few	TGTGCCAGCAGCCAACGAGCCTCTGGGGCCAACGTCCTGACTTTC	CASSQRASGANVLTF
TRBD2	TRBJ2-1	TRBV27	-	TGTGCCAGCTTTGGCCTTAGCGGGAGAGGAAGCAATGAGCAGTTCTTC	CASFGLSGRGSNEQFF
TRBD2	TRBJ2-1	TRBV28	many	TGTGCCAGCAGTTTAGAAACTAGCGGGAACAATGAGCAGTTCTTC	CASSLETSGNNEQFF
TRBD1	TRBJ2-2	TRBV5-5	-	TGTGCCAGCAGCGCGGGACAGGGGATCGGCGGGGAGCTGTTTTTT	CASSAGQGIGGELFF
TRBD1	TRBJ1-4	TRBV20-1	few	TGCAGTGCTAAACAGGGGAATGAAAAACTGTTTTTT	CSAKQGNEKLFF
TRBD1	TRBJ1-1	TRBV20-1	many	TGCAGTGCTAGAGTACAGGGGGCCGATAACACTGAAGCTTTCTTT	CSARVQGADNTEAFF
TRBD2	TRBJ2-3	TRBV27	-	TGTGCCAGCAGTTTAGTAGCGGGAGTGGATACGCAGTATTTT	CASSLVAGVDTQYF
-	TRBJ2-7	TRBV7-9	-	TGTGCCAGCACTTCCCCTGACGGGCAGCAAGTCTACGAGCAGTACTTC	CASTSPDGQQVYEQYF
TRBD1	TRBJ1-1	TRBV2	few	TGTGCCAGCAGTCTGGACAGGACAGCTTTCTTT	CASSLDRTAFF
TRBD2	TRBJ2-7	TRBV27	-	TGTGCCAGCAGTTCCACTGTTCGTAGCGGGAGGGCCCCCGAGCAGTACTTC	CASSSTVRSGRAPEQYF
-	TRBJ2-7	TRBV27	-	TGTGCCAGCAGTAAGACTAGAGATATTCTATACGAGCAGTACTTC	CASSKTRDILYEQYF
-	TRBJ1-1	TRBV30	few	TGTGCATTGACAGGGAACACTGAAGCTTTCTTT	CALTGNTEAFF
TRBD2	TRBJ2-2	TRBV5-1	-	TGCGCCAGCAGCTCCGGGACAATGACTAGCGTGGGGAACACCGGGGAGCTGTTTTTT	CASSSGTMTSVGNTGELFF
TRBD2	TRBJ2-1	TRBV29-1	-	TGCAGTACCCCCGGGGCTAGCGGATACAATGAGCAGTTCTTC	CSTPGASGYNEQFF
TRBD1	TRBJ1-5	TRBV20-1	few	TGCAGTGCCAGGGACAGGGGGATTAGCAATCAGCCCCAGCATTTT	CSARDRGISNQPQHF
TRBD2	TRBJ2-1	TRBV19	once	TGTGCCATCGGGGGACTAGCGGGAGGGGATGAGCAGTTCTTC	CAIGGLAGGDEQFF
-	TRBJ2-5	TRBV11-2	many	TGTGCCAGCACCTTGTCCTGGAAAACTCAAGAGACCCAGTACTTC	CASTLSWKTQETQYF
-	TRBJ2-2	TRBV19	-	TGTGCCAGCCACTTTATAGGGGGCACCGGGGAGCTGTTTTTT	CASHFIGGTGELFF